This is a list of T cell receptor beta chains from one sample in a study of immune evolution from preneoplasia to lung adenocarcinoma. Some clones are missing from TCRdb's copy, which holds only in-frame ones; the method was immunoSEQ multiplex PCR. The data hold 6,000 or so clones, with around 79% observed a single time. The sample taken for sequencing was FFPE adjacent normal lung tissue. The receptors shown here come from a person aged 60-80 years with lung adenocarcinoma. The CDR3 runs from the conserved cysteine through the conserved F or W. Size tells how often a clone was seen (once, few, many) or the class of an expanded clone, and some rows leave it out.

>-|TRBV28|TRBJ2-7
CASSLRVEQYF
>-|TRBV19|TRBJ1-5
CASSPREGRVNQPQHF
>-|TRBV29-1|TRBJ2-3
CSVEARETSTDTQYF
>-|TRBV9|TRBJ1-3
CASSFPEGGASGNTIYF
>-|TRBV19|TRBJ2-7
CASSKEVGEQYF
>few|TRBV11-2|TRBJ2-7
CASSLNNRPNYEQYF
>-|TRBV28|TRBJ1-3
CASSLLRGNTIYF
>-|TRBV6-6|TRBJ1-1
CASSSGNTEAFF
>-|TRBV11-2|TRBJ2-5
CASSAFGVRDQETQYF
>-|TRBV27|TRBJ2-3
CASSLSPNTQYF
>-|TRBV9|TRBJ1-6
CASSPDDPGGSPLHF
>-|TRBV25-1|TRBJ2-7
CASGDLYEQYF
>once|TRBV7-2|TRBJ1-5
CASSPPAQPQHF
>-|TRBV7-8|TRBJ2-7
CASSHGTFGSYEQYF
>-|TRBV4-1|TRBJ2-5
CASSQGGTGGRETQYF
>-|TRBV28|TRBJ2-2
CASTARLARMTGELFF